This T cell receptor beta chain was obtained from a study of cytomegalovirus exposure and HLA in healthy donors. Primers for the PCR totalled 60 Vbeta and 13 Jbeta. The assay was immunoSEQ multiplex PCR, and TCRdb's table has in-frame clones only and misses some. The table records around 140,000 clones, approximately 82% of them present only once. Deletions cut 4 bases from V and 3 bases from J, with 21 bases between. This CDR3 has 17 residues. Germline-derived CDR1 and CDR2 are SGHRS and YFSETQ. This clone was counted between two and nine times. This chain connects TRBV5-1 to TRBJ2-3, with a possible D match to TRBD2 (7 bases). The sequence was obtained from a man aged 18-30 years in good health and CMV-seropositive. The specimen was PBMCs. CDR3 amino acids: CASSRRGAGAMTDTQYF. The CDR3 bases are TGCGCCAGCAGCCGCCGGGGGGCGGGAGCGATGACAGATACGCAGTATTTT.